Sequencing of this T cell receptor beta chain was carried out in a study of human thymus T cells (dated by TCRdb to 2018 to 2021). Some background on the complete study: The study characterized TCR alpha and beta repertoires from roughly eight infant thymus samples and a few related peripheral blood samples. Donor ages ranging from roughly 6 to 244 days were recorded, and six or seven male and a couple of female infants were included in the cohort. Results the study describes overall, beyond this receptor: The related research found that thymic TCR repertoires overlapped highly between unrelated individuals. On average, thymus samples gave 800,000 or so unique TCRB clonotypes, whereas blood samples gave about 84,000. Both the thymic and the peripheral blood repertoires appeared to show biased V and J gene segment usage.

Thymus tissue was collected as surgical resects that were removed during corrective cardiac surgery. In Finland, the donors were immunologically healthy infants who were having open corrective cardiac surgery for congenital heart defects. Thymocytes were released mechanically from tissue and stored at -70 °C as pellets of about 10-34 million cells. A QIAsymphony instrument was used to extract genomic DNA from the frozen cell pellets. TCRB and TCRAD loci were amplified from a standardized quantity of quality-controlled genomic DNA using the immunoSEQ multiplex PCR assay. The amplicons spanned the V(D)J region and were long enough to cover the CDR3 and allow V and J genes to be identified. Through the commercial immunoSEQ service, the amplicons were sequenced on an Illumina platform. Per the original workflow: Primer bias and sequencing errors were corrected as previously described, and TCRAD and TCRB definitions were based on the IMGT database. The repertoires were analysed using immunoSEQ Analyzer 3.0 and VDJTools for basic statistics, V/J segment usage, diversity estimates, rarefaction and pairwise overlap. Chao1, ChaoE, Efron-Thisted, Shannon and inverse Simpson indices were used to estimate diversity, which was also estimated on datasets down-sampled to the smallest sample. Repertoire overlap was determined by strict matching of CDR3 nucleotide sequence, V gene and J gene, and Jaccard-based multidimensional scaling clustering was applied. Entries here come from immuneACCESS through TCRdb and include only in-frame sequences with V and J called. Some clones fail to appear in such tables; in the studies checked, an unresolved V gene covers under half of the shortfall, and the cause of the remainder is unknown. V and J calls and clone size come straight from that table; D and trimming were deduced from the DNA. The sample contains under 150,000 clones, around 95% of them found a single time. Around 0.024% of the sample is taken by the ten largest.

Trimming removed 2 bases from V and 7 bases from J; the gene matches leave 3 bases unexplained. The CDR3 runs 13 amino acids, cysteine and phenylalanine included. Here the CDR3 DNA is all that survives: 39 bases in frame from base 1. CDR1 and CDR2 were assigned from the germline V gene (reference sequence) as SGHNT and YYREEE. Notes on this clone: The target of this receptor is not known. No qualities accompany the bases; no much larger clone lies one base away.

This receptor chain uses TRBV5-4 and TRBJ1-2, with 9 junctional bases fitting TRBD1. Sequenced: thymus tissue. The origin of this receptor is a boy under two years old with a congenital heart defect but otherwise immunologically healthy. The encoded CDR3 is CASSLQGARGYTF. The nucleotide sequence is TGTGCCAGCAGCTTACAGGGGGCCCGTGGCTACACCTTC. The CDR3 plus the reference TRBV5-4 and TRBJ1-2 genes for the other parts give the full variable domain: ETGVTQSPTHLIKTRGQQVTLRCSSQSGHNTVSWYQQALGQGPQFIFQYYREEENGRGNFPPRFSGLQFPNYSSELNVNALELDDSALYLCASSLQGARGYTFGSGTRLTVV.